These 11 T cell receptor beta chains were sequenced from one sample in a study of T cell repertoires in cytomegalovirus infection. Which antigens these TCRs recognize remains unknown. TCRdb re-called the reads through MiXCR, storing one row per CDR3 protein. There are around 89,000 distinct CDR3 sequences in the sample; 29% occur only once, and approximately 71% lies in the top ten. The sequences come from CD8+ T cells from cultured PBMCs, collected from culture after CMV antigen stimulation. The receptor source for this set is a human donor in good health (CMV status not recorded). Some clones in this sample may be carry-over from other donors' samples.

Notes on this clonotype: One end of the junction fails to match germline, which may point to a read error. This chain uses TRBV7-8 with TRBJ2-7; 11 bases fit TRBD2. Germline V gives CDR1 SGHVS, CDR2 FQNEAQ. This CDR3 has 15 residues. This chain's CDR3 is CASSLEGLAASELYF. CDR3 nucleotide sequence: TGTGCCAGCAGCTTAGAGGGACTAGCGGCATCCGAGCTGTACTTC.

This clonotype was detected ten times or more. The chain has TRBV27 and TRBJ1-2; D is undetermined. This CDR3 has 15 residues. Looked up from germline, CDR1 is MNHEY and CDR2 is SMNVEV (reference sequence). V lost 10 bases and J lost 0, with 18 bases in between. The CDR3 reads CATTRANSANYGYTF. As DNA, the CDR3 is TGTGCCACCACGCGGGCTAATTCAGCTAACTATGGCTACACCTTC.

This clonotype occurred many times. The chain uses TRBV12-3 or TRBV12-4 and TRBJ1-1; 9 bases fit TRBD1. The V and J ends lost 6 bases and 4 bases, in that order; junction bases with no gene match: 3. The CDR3 consists of 13 residues. The DNA for the CDR3 is TGTGCCAGCAGCCGACAGGGGGTCACTGAAGCTTTCTTT. Protein sequence: CASSRQGVTEAFF.

CDR3 sequence (DNA): TGTGCCAGCAGTATCGGGACTAGCGGGGAGATCGGCACCGGGGAGCTGTTTTTT. This gives the protein CASSIGTSGEIGTGELFF. The V and J genes are TRBV28 and TRBJ2-2, with 13 bases that match TRBD2. V was clipped by 5 bases and J by 4 bases; unmatched bases: 10. There are 18 residues in the CDR3. Per the germline V gene, CDR1 is MDHEN and CDR2 is SYDVKM.

This clonotype showed up just a few times. The CDR3 protein is CASSVGGDTQYF. Here the CDR3 DNA reads TGTGCCAGCAGCGTAGGCGGAGATACGCAGTATTTT. This chain links TRBV9 with TRBJ2-3; D gene unclear. Germline V lookup: CDR1 SGDLS, CDR2 YYNGEE. The CDR3 covers 12 residues. The V gene lost 0 bases and the J gene lost 5 bases, with 4 bases spanning the gap. The variable domain in full, completed from reference TRBV9 and TRBJ2-3, reads DSGVTQTPKHLITATGQRVTLRCSPRSGDLSVYWYQQSLDQGLQFLIQYYNGEERAKGNILERFSAQQFPDLHSELNLSSLELGDSALYFCASSVGGDTQYFGPGTRLTVL.

This clonotype was seen only a few times. The rearrangement links TRBV19 to TRBJ1-2; D unresolved. This CDR3 contains 12 residues. CDR1 and CDR2 from the germline V gene are LNHDA and SQIVND (reference sequence). V gave up 0 bases and J gave up 8 bases, with 7 bases separating them. CDR3 sequence reads: CASSIDRSGYTF. For the CDR3, the DNA is TGTGCCAGTAGTATAGATCGGTCCGGCTACACCTTC.

CDR3 nucleotide sequence: TGTGCCAGCACCCCGACAGGTTCCCTCTACGAGCAGTACTTC. The encoded protein is CASTPTGSLYEQYF. The chain has TRBV12-3 or TRBV12-4 and TRBJ2-7; maybe TRBD1 (6 bases). V shed 7 bases and J shed 3 bases, with 16 bases lying between them. This CDR3 comprises 14 residues.

The chain carries TRBV28 and TRBJ2-6; D is tentatively TRBD1 or TRBD2 (5 bases each). The V end lost 4 bases, the J end lost 1 base, and 20 bases lay between the germline ends. Germline V CDR1 and CDR2: MDHEN, SYDVKM. This CDR3 is built from 19 residues. This chain's CDR3 is CASSSYTGTATSGANVLTF. The CDR3 coding sequence is TGTGCCAGCAGTTCCTATACCGGGACGGCGACTTCTGGGGCCAACGTCCTGACTTTC.

The CDR3 loop is CASSLFSGDYNEQFF. Here the CDR3 DNA reads TGTGCCAGCAGTTTATTCAGCGGGGATTACAATGAGCAGTTCTTC. The rearrangement links TRBV12-3 or TRBV12-4 to TRBJ2-1, with 7 bases aligning to TRBD2. This CDR3 is built from 15 residues. After removal of 2 bases from V and 4 bases from J, the junction contained 5 bases not matched to a gene.

This clonotype has more than one count but fewer than ten. The rearrangement joins TRBV2 to TRBJ1-5; perhaps TRBD1 as D (6 bases). Germline CDR1 and CDR2: SNHLY and FYNNEI. V dropped 6 bases and J dropped 5 bases, with 14 bases sitting between them. CDR3 size: 14 residues. CDR3 sequence (DNA): TGTGCCAGCAGACAGGGAGATGGGGATCAGCCCCAGCATTTT. It encodes CASRQGDGDQPQHF.

This clonotype has a count of ten or more. The V gene is TRBV4-1, the J gene TRBJ1-2, with TRBD1 matching over 9 bases. V shed 6 bases, J shed 6 bases, and the junction held 17 bases outside the gene matches. Per the germline V gene, CDR1 is MGHRA and CDR2 is YSYEKL. This CDR3 contains 17 residues. The CDR3 spells CASSFGPSRDRAHGYTF. CDR3 nucleotide sequence: TGCGCCAGCAGTTTCGGGCCCTCCCGGGACAGGGCTCATGGCTACACCTTC.